The clone carrying this T cell receptor beta chain was detected many times. Its cognate antigen is unknown. Trimming took 5 bases from V and 4 from J, leaving 12 bases between them. CDR3 size: 13 residues. Germline values: CDR1 SGHVS, CDR2 FQNEAQ. The data derive from a study of T cells in Graves' hyperthyroidism and ophthalmopathy. Notes on the study in general: Ophthalmopathy got predicted by the model a median about six months before its onset. The majority of expanded thyroid clonotypes above 0.001 also appeared in blood.

Amplified TCR beta CDR3 regions came from RNA transcripts. The HTBI set primed first-round TCR CDR3 RT-PCR. TCRdb recomputed calls from the multiplex PCR reads with MiXCR, one row per CDR3 protein. The sample lists around 600,000 distinct CDR3 sequences; about 14% were seen once. The chain recombines TRBV7-8 with TRBJ2-7; TRBD2 might be the D (6 bases). The material sequenced was blood. This receptor was obtained from a woman in her late teens or twenties with Graves' ophthalmopathy. The CDR3: CASSVPGTYEQYF. CDR3 DNA sequence: TGTGCCAGCAGCGTACCCGGGACTTACGAGCAGTACTTC.